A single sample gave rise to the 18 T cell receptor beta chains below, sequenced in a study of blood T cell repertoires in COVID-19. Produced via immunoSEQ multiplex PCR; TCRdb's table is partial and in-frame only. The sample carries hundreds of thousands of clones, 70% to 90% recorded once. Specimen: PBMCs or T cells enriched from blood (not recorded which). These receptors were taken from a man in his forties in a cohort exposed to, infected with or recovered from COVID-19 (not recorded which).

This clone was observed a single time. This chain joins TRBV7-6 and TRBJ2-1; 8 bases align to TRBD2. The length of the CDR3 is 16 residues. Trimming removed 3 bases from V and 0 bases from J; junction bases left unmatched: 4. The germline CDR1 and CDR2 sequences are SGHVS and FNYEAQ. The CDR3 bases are TGTGCCAGCAGCTTCGGACTAGCAGGCTCCTACAATGAGCAGTTCTTC. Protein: CASSFGLAGSYNEQFF.

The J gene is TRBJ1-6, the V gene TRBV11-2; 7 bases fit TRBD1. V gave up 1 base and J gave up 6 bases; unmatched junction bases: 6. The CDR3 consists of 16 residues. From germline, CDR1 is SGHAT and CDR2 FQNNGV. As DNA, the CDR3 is TGTGCCAGCAGCTTAGGCAGGGGGACGGCTAATTCACCCCTCCACTTT. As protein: CASSLGRGTANSPLHF.

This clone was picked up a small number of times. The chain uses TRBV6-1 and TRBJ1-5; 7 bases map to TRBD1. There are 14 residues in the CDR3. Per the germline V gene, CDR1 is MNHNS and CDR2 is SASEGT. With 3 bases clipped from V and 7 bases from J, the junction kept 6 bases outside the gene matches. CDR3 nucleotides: TGTGCCAGCAGTGATGACAGGGATTCCCAGCCCCAGCATTTT. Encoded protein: CASSDDRDSQPQHF.

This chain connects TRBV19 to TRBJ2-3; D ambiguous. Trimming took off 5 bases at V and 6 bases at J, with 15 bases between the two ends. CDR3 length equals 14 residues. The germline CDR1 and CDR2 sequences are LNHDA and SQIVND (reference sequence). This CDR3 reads CASSGIQRSDTQYF. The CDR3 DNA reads TGTGCCAGTAGTGGAATCCAGAGGTCGGATACGCAGTATTTT. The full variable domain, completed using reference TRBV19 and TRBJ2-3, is DGGITQSPKYLFRKEGQNVTLSCEQNLNHDAMYWYRQDPGQGLRLIYYSQIVNDFQKGDIAEGYSVSREKKESFPLTVTSAQKNPTAFYLCASSGIQRSDTQYFGPGTRLTVL.

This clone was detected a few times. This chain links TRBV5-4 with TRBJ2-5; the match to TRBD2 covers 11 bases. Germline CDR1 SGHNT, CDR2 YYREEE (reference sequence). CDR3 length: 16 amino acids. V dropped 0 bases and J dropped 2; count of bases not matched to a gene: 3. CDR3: CASSLVAGGGQETQYF. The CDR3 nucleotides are TGTGCCAGCAGCTTGGTAGCGGGAGGGGGACAAGAGACCCAGTACTTC.

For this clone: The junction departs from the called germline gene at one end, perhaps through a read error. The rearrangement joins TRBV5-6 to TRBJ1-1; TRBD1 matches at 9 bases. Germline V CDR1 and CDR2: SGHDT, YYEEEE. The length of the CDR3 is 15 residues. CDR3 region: CASSLAPGTGPEAFF. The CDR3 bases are TGTGCCAGCAGCTTGGCCCCAGGGACAGGGCCTGAGGCTTTCTTT.

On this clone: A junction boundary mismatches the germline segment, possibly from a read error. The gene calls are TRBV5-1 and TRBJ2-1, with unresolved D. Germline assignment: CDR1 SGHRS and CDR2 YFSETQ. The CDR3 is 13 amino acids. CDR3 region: CVSRKRMQNEQFF. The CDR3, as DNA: TGCGTCAGCAGGAAAAGAATGCAGAATGAGCAGTTCTTC.

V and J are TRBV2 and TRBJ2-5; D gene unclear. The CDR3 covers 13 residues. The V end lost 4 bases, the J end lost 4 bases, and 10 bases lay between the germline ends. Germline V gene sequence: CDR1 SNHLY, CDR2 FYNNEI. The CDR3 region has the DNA TGTGCCAGCAGTGGCCAGGCAGGAGAGACCCAGTACTTC. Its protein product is CASSGQAGETQYF.

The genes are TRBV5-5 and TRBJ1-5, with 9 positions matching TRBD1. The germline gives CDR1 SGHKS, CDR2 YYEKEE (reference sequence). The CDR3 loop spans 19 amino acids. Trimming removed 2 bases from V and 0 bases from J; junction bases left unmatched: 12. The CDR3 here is CASSLDPGTGIYSNQPQHF. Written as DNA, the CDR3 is TGTGCCAGCAGCTTAGACCCAGGGACAGGGATTTATAGCAATCAGCCCCAGCATTTT.

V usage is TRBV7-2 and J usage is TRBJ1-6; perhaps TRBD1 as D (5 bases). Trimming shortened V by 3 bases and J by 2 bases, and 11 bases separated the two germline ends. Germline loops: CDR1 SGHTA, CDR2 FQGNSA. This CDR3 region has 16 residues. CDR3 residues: CASSLGSRAYNSPLHF. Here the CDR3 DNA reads TGTGCCAGCAGCTTGGGTTCCAGGGCCTATAATTCACCCCTCCACTTT.

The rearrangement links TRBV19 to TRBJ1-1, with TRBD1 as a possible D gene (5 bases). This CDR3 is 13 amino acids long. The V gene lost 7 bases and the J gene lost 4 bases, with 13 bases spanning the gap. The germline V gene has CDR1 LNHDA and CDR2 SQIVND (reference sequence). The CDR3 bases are TGTGCCAGTAAGGAGGGGCACGGCACTGAAGCTTTCTTT. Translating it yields CASKEGHGTEAFF.

The DNA for the CDR3 is TGTGCCAGCAGCAACCCAAGGGATAGCGGGGCACCTCAGTACGAGCAGTACTTC. Translation: CASSNPRDSGAPQYEQYF. The J gene is TRBJ2-7, the V gene TRBV21-1; no check of the table's D call, TRBD2, against the DNA was made. TRBV21-1 is shown as a pseudogene. The CDR3 runs 18 residues.

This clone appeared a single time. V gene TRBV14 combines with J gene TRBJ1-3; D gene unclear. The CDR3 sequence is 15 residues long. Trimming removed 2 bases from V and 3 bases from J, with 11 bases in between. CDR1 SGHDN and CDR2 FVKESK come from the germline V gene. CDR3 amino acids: CASSQMGRGGNTIYF. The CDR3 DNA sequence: TGTGCCAGCAGCCAAATGGGGAGAGGTGGAAACACCATATATTTT.

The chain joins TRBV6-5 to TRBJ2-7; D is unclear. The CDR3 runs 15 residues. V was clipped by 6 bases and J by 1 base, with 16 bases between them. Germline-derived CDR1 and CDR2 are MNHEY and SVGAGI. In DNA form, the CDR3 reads TGTGCCAGCAGACCCGACAAAGTAGGTTCCTACGAGCAGTACTTC. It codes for CASRPDKVGSYEQYF.

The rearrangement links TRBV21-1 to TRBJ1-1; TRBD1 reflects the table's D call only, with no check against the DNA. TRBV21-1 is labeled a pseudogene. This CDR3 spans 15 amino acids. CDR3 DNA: TGTGCCAGCAGCAAATCTGACAGCTTGAACACTGAAGCTTTCTTT. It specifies CASSKSDSLNTEAFF.

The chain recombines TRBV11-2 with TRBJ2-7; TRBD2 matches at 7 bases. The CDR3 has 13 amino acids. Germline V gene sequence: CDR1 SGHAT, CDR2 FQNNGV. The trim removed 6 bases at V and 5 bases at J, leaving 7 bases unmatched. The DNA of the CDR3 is TGTGCCAGCAGGCGGACTAGTTGGGACGAGCAGTACTTC. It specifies CASRRTSWDEQYF.

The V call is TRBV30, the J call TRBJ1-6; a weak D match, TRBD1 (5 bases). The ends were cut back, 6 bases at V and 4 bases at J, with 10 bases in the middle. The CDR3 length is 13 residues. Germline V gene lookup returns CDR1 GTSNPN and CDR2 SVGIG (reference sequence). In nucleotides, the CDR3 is TGTGCCTGCGAACGGGGGTATAATTCACCCCTCCACTTT. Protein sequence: CACERGYNSPLHF.

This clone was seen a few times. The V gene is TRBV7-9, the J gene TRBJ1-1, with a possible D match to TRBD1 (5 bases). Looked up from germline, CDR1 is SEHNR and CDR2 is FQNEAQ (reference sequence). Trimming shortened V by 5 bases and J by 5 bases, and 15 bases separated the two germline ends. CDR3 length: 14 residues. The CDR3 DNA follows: TGTGCCAGCAGCGGAGGGACTGCTTGGACTGAAGCTTTCTTT. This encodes CASSGGTAWTEAFF.